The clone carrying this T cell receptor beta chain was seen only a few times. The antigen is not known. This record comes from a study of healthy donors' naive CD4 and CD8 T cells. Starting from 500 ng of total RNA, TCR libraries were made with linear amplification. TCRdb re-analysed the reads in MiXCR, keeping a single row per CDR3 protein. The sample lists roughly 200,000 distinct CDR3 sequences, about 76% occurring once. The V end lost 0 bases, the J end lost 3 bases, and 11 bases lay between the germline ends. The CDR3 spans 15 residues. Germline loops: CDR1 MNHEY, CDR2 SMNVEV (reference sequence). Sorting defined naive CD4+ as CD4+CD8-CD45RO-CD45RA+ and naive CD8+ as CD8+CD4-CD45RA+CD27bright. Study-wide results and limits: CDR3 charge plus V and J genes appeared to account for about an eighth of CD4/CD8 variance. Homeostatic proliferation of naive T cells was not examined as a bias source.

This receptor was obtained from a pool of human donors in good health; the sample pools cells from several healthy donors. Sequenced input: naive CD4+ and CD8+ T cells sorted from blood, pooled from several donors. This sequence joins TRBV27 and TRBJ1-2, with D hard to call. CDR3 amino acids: CASSLSIKEHYGYTF. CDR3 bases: TGTGCCAGCAGTTTATCGATAAAGGAACACTATGGCTACACCTTC.